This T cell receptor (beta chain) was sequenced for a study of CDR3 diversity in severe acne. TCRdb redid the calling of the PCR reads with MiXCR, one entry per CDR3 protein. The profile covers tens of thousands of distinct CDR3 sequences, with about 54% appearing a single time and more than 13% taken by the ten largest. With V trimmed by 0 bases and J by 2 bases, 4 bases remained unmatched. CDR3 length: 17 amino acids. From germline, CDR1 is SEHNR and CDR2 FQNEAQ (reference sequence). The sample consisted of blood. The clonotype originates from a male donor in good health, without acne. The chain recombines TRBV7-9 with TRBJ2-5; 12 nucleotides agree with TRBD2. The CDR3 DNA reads TGTGCCAGCAGCTTAGCTGGACTAGCGGGACCGCAAGAGACCCAGTACTTC. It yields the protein CASSLAGLAGPQETQYF.